The next 20 T cell receptor beta chains were all read from a single sample in a study of blood T cell repertoires in COVID-19 (dated by TCRdb to about 2020). The protocol used for the library was the immunoSEQ multiplex PCR assay. Drawn from immuneACCESS, this table holds only the in-frame rearrangements with V and J called that TCRdb kept. Clones are partly lost; checked studies trace under half to an unresolved V gene and leave the rest unexplained. The sample table shows just under 70,000 clones, and just over 85% are seen once. The ten most abundant clones make up over 7.5% of the sample. The material sequenced was peripheral blood. These receptors all come from a man aged 30 to 39 with acute or convalescent COVID-19.

The rearrangement joins TRBV7-8 to TRBJ2-1, with 8 bases that match TRBD1. The CDR3 has 15 residues. Germline V lookup: CDR1 SGHVS, CDR2 FQNEAQ. V lost 2 bases and J lost 2; bases outside the gene matches: 2. For the CDR3, the DNA is TGTGCCAGCAGCTTACGGGACAGGACCTACAATGAGCAGTTCTTC. This gives the protein CASSLRDRTYNEQFF. Variable domain in full (rest from reference TRBV7-8 and TRBJ2-1): GAGVSQSPRYKVAKRGQDVALRCDPISGHVSLFWYQQALGQGPEFLTYFQNEAQLDKSGLPSDRFFAERPEGSVSTLKIQRTQQEDSAVYLCASSLRDRTYNEQFFGPGTRLTVL.

This clone was seen only a few times. This chain uses TRBV12-2 with TRBJ1-4. TRBV12-2 is listed as a pseudogene. This CDR3 has 17 amino acids. The CDR3 DNA follows: TGTGCAAGTCGCTTAGTGGGGGGGGCCGAGGCTAATGAAAAACTGTTTTTT. This translates into CASRLVGGAEANEKLFF.

The rearrangement uses TRBV7-2 and TRBJ2-7, with TRBD2 matching 7 bases. CDR1 and CDR2 from the germline V gene are SGHTA and FQGNSA. With V trimmed by 2 bases and J by 1 base, 5 bases remained unmatched. This CDR3 contains 15 residues. CDR3 bases: TGTGCCAGCAGCTTATCGGGAGGTACTTCCTACGAGCAGTACTTC. The encoded protein is CASSLSGGTSYEQYF.

The V gene is TRBV10-1, the J gene TRBJ2-3, with 15 nucleotides matching TRBD2. J gave up 3 bases and V 3 bases, and 4 bases lay outside the gene matches. CDR3 size: 17 residues. From germline, CDR1 is WNHNN and CDR2 SYGVQD (reference sequence). The CDR3 reads CASSDTGTSGRTDTQYF. DNA of the CDR3: TGCGCCAGCAGTGATACAGGGACTAGCGGGAGGACAGATACGCAGTATTTT.

The genes are TRBV3-1 (or the pseudogene TRBV3-2) and TRBJ2-7; 12 bases fit TRBD2. V trimming: 4 bases; J trimming: 6 bases; junction bases outside the gene matches: 4. Germline V gene lookup returns CDR1 LGHDT and CDR2 YNNKEL (reference sequence). The CDR3 spans 14 residues. Here the CDR3 reads CASSPTSGSSEQYF. In DNA, the CDR3 is TGTGCCAGCAGCCCGACTAGCGGGAGCTCCGAGCAGTACTTC.

V and J are TRBV12-3 or TRBV12-4 and TRBJ2-7, with 9 bases lining up with TRBD2. The CDR3 is 13 residues long. The J segment lost 3 bases and the V segment lost 10 bases, leaving 7 bases of the junction unmatched. CDR3 coding DNA: TGTGCCACCCGCTTTAGCGGGAGCTACGAGCAGTACTTC. Amino acids: CATRFSGSYEQYF.

The CDR3 DNA reads TGCAGCGTGGGAGGGGGGAACTATGGCTACACCTTC. This encodes CSVGGGNYGYTF. This sequence joins TRBV29-1 and TRBJ1-2, with a weak D call TRBD1 (6 bases). CDR1 and CDR2 from the germline V gene are SQVTM and ANQGSEA. The CDR3 runs to 12 residues. With 6 bases removed from V and 2 bases from J, the gap between germline ends came to 10 bases.

The table lists this clone with a count of one. The rearrangement joins TRBV27 to TRBJ2-3, with 14 bases matching TRBD2. Germline CDR1 and CDR2: MNHEY and SMNVEV (reference sequence). The CDR3 contains 19 residues. V dropped 2 bases and J dropped 2; count of bases not matched to a gene: 9. Here the CDR3 DNA reads TGTGCCAGCAGTTTAACCCCCAGACTAGCGGGAGGGTACACAGATACGCAGTATTTT. Encoded protein: CASSLTPRLAGGYTDTQYF.

The chain is built from TRBV27 and TRBJ2-3; TRBD2 aligns across 7 bases. The germline V gene encodes CDR1 MNHEY and CDR2 SMNVEV (reference sequence). With 7 bases clipped from V and 5 bases from J, the junction kept 12 bases outside the gene matches. CDR3 length equals 15 residues. The DNA of the CDR3 is TGTGCCAGCAAACTTGGAGGACTAGGGAAAGATACGCAGTATTTT. This codes for CASKLGGLGKDTQYF.

The chain couples TRBV3-1 (or the pseudogene TRBV3-2) to TRBJ2-7, with a tentative D call TRBD2 (5 bases). This CDR3 spans 11 amino acids. Germline lookup yields CDR1 LGHDT and CDR2 YNNKEL (reference sequence). Trimming removed 6 bases from V and 4 bases from J, with 7 bases in between. CDR3 DNA: TGTGCCAGCAGGGGAGCGTACGAGCAGTACTTC. It codes for CASRGAYEQYF.

The chain employs TRBV5-4 and TRBJ1-4; D might be TRBD1 (5 bases). Germline CDR1 SGHNT, CDR2 YYREEE (reference sequence). Deletions cut 0 bases from V and 2 bases from J, with 11 bases between. This CDR3 has 16 amino acids. CDR3: CASSLEGTRTNEKLFF. The CDR3 DNA sequence: TGTGCCAGCAGCTTGGAAGGGACTCGGACTAATGAAAAACTGTTTTTT.

The rearrangement links TRBV5-6 to TRBJ2-1, with a possible D match to TRBD1 (5 bases). Trimming took off 0 bases at V and 7 bases at J, with 14 bases between the two ends. The germline V gene has CDR1 SGHDT and CDR2 YYEEEE. The CDR3 sequence is 15 residues long. CDR3 sequence (DNA): TGTGCCAGCAGCTTGGTATGGTACAGGTGGAATGAGCAGTTCTTC. Translation: CASSLVWYRWNEQFF. Based on the CDR3 plus reference TRBV5-6 and TRBJ2-1, the full variable domain is DAGVTQSPTHLIKTRGQQVTLRCSPKSGHDTVSWYQQALGQGPQFIFQYYEEEERQRGNFPDRFSGHQFPNYSSELNVNALLLGDSALYLCASSLVWYRWNEQFFGPGTRLTVL.

This chain joins TRBV5-6 and TRBJ2-7; a possible D gene is TRBD1 (6 bases). The CDR3 runs 13 residues. Germline V gene sequence: CDR1 SGHDT, CDR2 YYEEEE. V lost 5 bases and J 5 bases, leaving 14 bases between the germline ends. The CDR3 nucleotides read TGTGCCAGCAGTCCGGGACAATTCCACGAGCAGTACTTC. It specifies CASSPGQFHEQYF.

V usage is TRBV18 and J usage is TRBJ2-5, with D tentatively TRBD1 (5 bases). Germline V CDR1 and CDR2: KGHSH, LQKENI. The CDR3 consists of 13 residues. V lost 4 bases to trimming and J lost 5 bases, with 11 bases between them. The CDR3: CASSQGAQETQYF. For the CDR3, the DNA is TGTGCCAGCTCACAAGGGGCTCAGGAGACCCAGTACTTC.

The V and J genes are TRBV4-1 and TRBJ2-3, with 9 bases that match TRBD1. In germline, CDR1 is MGHRA, CDR2 YSYEKL. CDR3 length: 17 residues. The V segment lost 2 bases and the J segment 0 bases; nucleotides outside the gene matches: 6. Written as DNA, the CDR3 is TGCGCCAGCAGCCAACCTCCGGGACAGGGAAGCACAGATACGCAGTATTTT. Protein: CASSQPPGQGSTDTQYF.

The chain employs TRBV7-2 and TRBJ2-2; no firm D call. The germline gives CDR1 SGHTA, CDR2 FQGNSA. V lost 5 bases to trimming and J lost 1 base, with 5 bases between them. The CDR3 contains 13 residues. CDR3 residues: CASSRENTGELFF. The CDR3 region has the DNA TGTGCCAGCAGCCGAGAGAACACCGGGGAGCTGTTTTTT.

The chain uses TRBV12-3 or TRBV12-4 and TRBJ1-1; D gene unclear. Trimming removed 5 bases at V and 3 bases at J, with 10 bases between. The CDR3 runs 13 residues. In DNA, the CDR3 is TGTGCCAGCAGTCGCGGGGTGGACACTGAAGCTTTCTTT. Translation gives CASSRGVDTEAFF.

V gene TRBV18 combines with J gene TRBJ1-5; D is undetermined. V lost 3 bases and J 9 bases, leaving 9 bases between the germline ends. The CDR3 contains 12 residues. Germline-derived CDR1 and CDR2 are KGHSH and LQKENI. CDR3 coding DNA: TGTGCCAGCTCACCGTTTAATTCGCCCCAGCATTTT. Translating gives CASSPFNSPQHF.

The V and J genes are TRBV7-2 and TRBJ2-5; D unresolved. Between the trimmed V and J ends, which lost 2 bases and 4 bases, there was a span of 8 bases. The CDR3 extends over 13 amino acids. Per the germline V gene, CDR1 is SGHTA and CDR2 is FQGNSA. The CDR3 protein is CASSLNSLETQYF. The DNA of the CDR3 is TGTGCCAGCAGCTTAAACAGCTTAGAGACCCAGTACTTC.

By sample share, this clone is medium-sized. The V call is TRBV30, the J call TRBJ2-2; perhaps TRBD2 as D (6 bases). Trimming left V 1 base short and J 3 bases short, with 12 bases between. The CDR3 consists of 15 residues. Germline V gives CDR1 GTSNPN, CDR2 SVGIG (reference sequence). The CDR3 reads CAWSAAGEDTGELFF. The CDR3 nucleotides are TGTGCCTGGAGTGCCGCCGGGGAGGACACCGGGGAGCTGTTTTTT.